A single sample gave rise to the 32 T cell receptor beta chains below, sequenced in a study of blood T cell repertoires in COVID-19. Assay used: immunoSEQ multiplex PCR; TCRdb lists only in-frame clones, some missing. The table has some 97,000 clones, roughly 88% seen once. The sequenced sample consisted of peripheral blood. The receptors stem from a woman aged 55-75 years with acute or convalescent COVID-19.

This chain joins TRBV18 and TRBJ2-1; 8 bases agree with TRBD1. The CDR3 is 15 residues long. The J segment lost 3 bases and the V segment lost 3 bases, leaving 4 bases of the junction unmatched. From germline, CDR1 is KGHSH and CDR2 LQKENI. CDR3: CASSPGQGFYNEQFF. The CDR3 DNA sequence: TGTGCCAGCTCACCTGGACAGGGTTTCTACAATGAGCAGTTCTTC.

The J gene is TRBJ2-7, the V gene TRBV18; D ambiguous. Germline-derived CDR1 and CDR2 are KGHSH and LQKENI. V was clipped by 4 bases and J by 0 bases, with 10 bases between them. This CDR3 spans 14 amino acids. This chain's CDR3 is CASSLDTYSYEQYF. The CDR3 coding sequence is TGTGCCAGCTCACTTGACACCTACTCCTACGAGCAGTACTTC.

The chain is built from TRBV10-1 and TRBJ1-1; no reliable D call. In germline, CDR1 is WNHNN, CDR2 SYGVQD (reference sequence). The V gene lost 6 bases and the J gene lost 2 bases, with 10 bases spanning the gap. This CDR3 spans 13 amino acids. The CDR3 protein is CASSPDFNTEAFF. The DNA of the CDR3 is TGCGCCAGCAGCCCCGACTTTAACACTGAAGCTTTCTTT.

The CDR3 loop is CAWGGGAGGLRETQYF. In DNA, the CDR3 is TGTGCCTGGGGAGGGGGAGCGGGAGGGCTGCGGGAGACCCAGTACTTC. The V gene is TRBV30, the J gene TRBJ2-5; 10 bases agree with TRBD2. The trim removed 5 bases at V and 5 bases at J, leaving 14 bases unmatched. Germline V lookup: CDR1 GTSNPN, CDR2 SVGIG (reference sequence). The CDR3 consists of 16 residues.

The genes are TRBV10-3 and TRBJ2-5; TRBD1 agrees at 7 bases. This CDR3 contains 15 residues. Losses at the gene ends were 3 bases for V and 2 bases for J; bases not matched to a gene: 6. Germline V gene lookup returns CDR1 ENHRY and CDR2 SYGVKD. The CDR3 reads CAISEGGTAQETQYF. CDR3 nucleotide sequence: TGTGCCATCAGTGAAGGTGGGACAGCTCAAGAGACCCAGTACTTC.

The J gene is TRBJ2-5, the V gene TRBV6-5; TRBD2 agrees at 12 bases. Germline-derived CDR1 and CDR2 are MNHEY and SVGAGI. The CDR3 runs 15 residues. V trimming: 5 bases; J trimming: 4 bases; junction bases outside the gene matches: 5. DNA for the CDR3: TGTGCCAGCAGTCGACTAGCGGGAGTGGCAGAGACCCAGTACTTC. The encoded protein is CASSRLAGVAETQYF.

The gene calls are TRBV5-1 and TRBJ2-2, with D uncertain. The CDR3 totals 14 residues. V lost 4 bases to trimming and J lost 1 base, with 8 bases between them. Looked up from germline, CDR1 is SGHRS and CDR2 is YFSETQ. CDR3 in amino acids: CASSPDWNTGELFF. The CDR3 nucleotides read TGCGCCAGCAGCCCAGACTGGAACACCGGGGAGCTGTTTTTT.

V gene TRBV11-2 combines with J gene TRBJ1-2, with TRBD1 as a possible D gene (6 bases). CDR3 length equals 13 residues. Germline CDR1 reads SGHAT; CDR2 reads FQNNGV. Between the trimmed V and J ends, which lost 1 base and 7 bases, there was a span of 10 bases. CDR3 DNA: TGTGCCAGCAGCTTAGGGGAGGGGGTTGGCTACACCTTC. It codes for CASSLGEGVGYTF.

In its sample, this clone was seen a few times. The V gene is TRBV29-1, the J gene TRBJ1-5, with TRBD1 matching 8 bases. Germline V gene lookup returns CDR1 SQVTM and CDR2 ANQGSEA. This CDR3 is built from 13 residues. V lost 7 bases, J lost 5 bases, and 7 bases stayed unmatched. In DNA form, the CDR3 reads TGCAGCGCAGGACAGGGTGTGGATCAGCCCCAGCATTTT. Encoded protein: CSAGQGVDQPQHF.

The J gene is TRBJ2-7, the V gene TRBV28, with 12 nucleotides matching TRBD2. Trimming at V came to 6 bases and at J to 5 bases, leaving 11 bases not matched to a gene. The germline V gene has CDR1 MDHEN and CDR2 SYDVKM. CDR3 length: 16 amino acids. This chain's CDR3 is CASSQIRWTSGNEQYF. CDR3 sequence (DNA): TGTGCCAGCAGCCAAATACGCTGGACTAGCGGGAACGAGCAGTACTTC.

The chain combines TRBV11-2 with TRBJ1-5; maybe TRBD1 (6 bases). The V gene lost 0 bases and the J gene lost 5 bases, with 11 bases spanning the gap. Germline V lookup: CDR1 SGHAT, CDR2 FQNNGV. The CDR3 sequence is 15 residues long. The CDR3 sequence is CASSLEGGRDQPQHF. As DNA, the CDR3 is TGTGCCAGCAGCTTAGAAGGGGGAAGGGATCAGCCCCAGCATTTT.

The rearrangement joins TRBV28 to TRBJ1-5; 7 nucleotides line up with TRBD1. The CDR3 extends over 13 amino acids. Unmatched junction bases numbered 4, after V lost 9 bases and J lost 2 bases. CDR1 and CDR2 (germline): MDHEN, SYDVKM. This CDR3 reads CASRTGGNQPQHF. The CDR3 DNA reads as TGTGCCAGTCGGACAGGCGGCAATCAGCCCCAGCATTTT.

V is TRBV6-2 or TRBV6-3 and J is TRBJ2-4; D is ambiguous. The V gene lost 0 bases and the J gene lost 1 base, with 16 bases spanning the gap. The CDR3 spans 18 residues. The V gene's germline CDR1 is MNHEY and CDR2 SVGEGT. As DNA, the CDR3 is TGTGCCAGCAGTTACTCGAACGACCCTTCCGGGGCCAAAAACATTCAGTACTTC. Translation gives CASSYSNDPSGAKNIQYF.

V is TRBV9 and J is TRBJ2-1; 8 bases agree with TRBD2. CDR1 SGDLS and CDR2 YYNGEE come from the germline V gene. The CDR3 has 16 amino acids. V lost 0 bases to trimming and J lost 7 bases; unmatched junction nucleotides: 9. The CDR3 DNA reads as TGTGCCAGCAGCGTAGGGGGTAGCGGGGCTCATAATGAGCAGTTCTTC. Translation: CASSVGGSGAHNEQFF.

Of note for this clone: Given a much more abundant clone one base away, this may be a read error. The CDR3 region is CASSFDRNTEAFF. CDR3 bases: TGTGCCAGCAGTTTCGACAGGAACACTGAAGCTTTCTTT. This sequence joins TRBV12-3 or TRBV12-4 and TRBJ1-1; TRBD1 might be the D (5 bases). V lost 3 bases and J 1 base, leaving 6 bases between the germline ends. The CDR3 is 13 amino acids.

The CDR3 loop is CASRRLAAAYNEQFF. DNA for the CDR3: TGTGCCAGCAGGAGACTAGCGGCTGCCTACAATGAGCAGTTCTTC. The V and J genes are TRBV2 and TRBJ2-1; TRBD2 matches at 9 bases. With 6 bases clipped from V and 2 bases from J, the junction kept 5 bases outside the gene matches. CDR1 SNHLY and CDR2 FYNNEI come from the germline V gene. The CDR3 is 15 amino acids. Together with reference TRBV2 and TRBJ2-1, the CDR3 gives the full variable domain: EPEVTQTPSHQVTQMGQEVILRCVPISNHLYFYWYRQILGQKVEFLVSFYNNEISEKSEIFDDQFSVERPDGSNFTLKIRSTKLEDSAMYFCASRRLAAAYNEQFFGPGTRLTVL.

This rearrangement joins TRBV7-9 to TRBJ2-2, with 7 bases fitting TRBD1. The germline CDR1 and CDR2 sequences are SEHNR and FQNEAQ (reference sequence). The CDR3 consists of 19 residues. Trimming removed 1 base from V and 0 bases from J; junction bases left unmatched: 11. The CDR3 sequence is CASSLGITGAPSNTGELFF. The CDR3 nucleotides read TGTGCCAGCAGCTTAGGCATTACAGGGGCTCCGTCGAACACCGGGGAGCTGTTTTTT.

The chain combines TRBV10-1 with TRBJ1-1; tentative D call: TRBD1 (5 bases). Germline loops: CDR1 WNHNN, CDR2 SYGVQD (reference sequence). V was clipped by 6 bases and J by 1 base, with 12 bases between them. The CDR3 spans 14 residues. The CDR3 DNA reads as TGCGCCAGCAGCCCCGGGGGGTCGAACACTGAAGCTTTCTTT. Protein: CASSPGGSNTEAFF.

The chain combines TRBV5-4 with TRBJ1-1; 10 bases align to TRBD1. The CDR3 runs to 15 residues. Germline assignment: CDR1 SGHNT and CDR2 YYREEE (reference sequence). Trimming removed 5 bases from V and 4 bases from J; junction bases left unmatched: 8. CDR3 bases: TGTGCCAGCAGAAGGGACAGGGGTGAAAGCACTGAAGCTTTCTTT. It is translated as CASRRDRGESTEAFF.

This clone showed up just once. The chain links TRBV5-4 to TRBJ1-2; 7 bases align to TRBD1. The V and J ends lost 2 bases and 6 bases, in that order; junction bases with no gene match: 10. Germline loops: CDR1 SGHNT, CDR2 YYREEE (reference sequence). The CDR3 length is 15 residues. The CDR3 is CASSLGGTRTDGYTF. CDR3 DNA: TGTGCCAGCAGCTTAGGGGGCACCCGGACGGATGGCTACACCTTC.

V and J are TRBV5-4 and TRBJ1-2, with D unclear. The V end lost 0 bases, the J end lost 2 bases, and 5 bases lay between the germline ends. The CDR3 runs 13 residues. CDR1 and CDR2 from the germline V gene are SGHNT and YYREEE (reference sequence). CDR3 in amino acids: CASSLVQNYGYTF. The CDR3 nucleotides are TGTGCCAGCAGCTTGGTACAGAACTATGGCTACACCTTC.

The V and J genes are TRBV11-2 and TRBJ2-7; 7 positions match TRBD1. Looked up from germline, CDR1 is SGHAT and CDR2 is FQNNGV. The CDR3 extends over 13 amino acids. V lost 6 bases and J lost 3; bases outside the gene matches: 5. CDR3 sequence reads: CASRFTGDYEQYF. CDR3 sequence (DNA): TGTGCCAGCAGGTTTACAGGGGACTACGAGCAGTACTTC.

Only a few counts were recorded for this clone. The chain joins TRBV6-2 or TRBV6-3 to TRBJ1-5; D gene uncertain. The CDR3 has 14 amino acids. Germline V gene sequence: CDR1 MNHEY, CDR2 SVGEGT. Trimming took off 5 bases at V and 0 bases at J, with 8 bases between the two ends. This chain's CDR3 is CASSRDNSNQPQHF. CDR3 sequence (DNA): TGTGCCAGCAGTCGAGATAATAGCAATCAGCCCCAGCATTTT.

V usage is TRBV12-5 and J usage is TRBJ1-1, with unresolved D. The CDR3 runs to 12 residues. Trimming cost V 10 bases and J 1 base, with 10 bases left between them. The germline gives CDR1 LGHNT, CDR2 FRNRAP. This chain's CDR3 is CAIGSGNTEAFF. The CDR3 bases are TGTGCTATTGGCTCAGGGAACACTGAAGCTTTCTTT. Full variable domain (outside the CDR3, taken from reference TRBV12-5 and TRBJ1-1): DARVTQTPRHKVTEMGQEVTMRCQPILGHNTVFWYRQTMMQGLELLAYFRNRAPLDDSGMPKDRFSAEMPDATLATLKIQPSEPRDSAVYFCAIGSGNTEAFFGQGTRLTVV.

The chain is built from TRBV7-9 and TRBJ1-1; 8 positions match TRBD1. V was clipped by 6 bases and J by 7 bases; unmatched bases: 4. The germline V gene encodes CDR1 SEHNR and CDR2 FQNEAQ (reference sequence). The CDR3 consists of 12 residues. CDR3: CASSGTGSEAFF. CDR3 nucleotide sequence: TGTGCCAGCAGTGGGACAGGAAGTGAAGCTTTCTTT. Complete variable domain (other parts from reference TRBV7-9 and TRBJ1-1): DTGVSQNPRHKITKRGQNVTFRCDPISEHNRLYWYRQTLGQGPEFLTYFQNEAQLEKSRLLSDRFSAERPKGSFSTLEIQRTEQGDSAMYLCASSGTGSEAFFGQGTRLTVV.

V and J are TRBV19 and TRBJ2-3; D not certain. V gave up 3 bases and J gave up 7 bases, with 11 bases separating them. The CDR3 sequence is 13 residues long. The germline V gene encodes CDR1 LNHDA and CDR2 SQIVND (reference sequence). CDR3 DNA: TGTGCCAGTAGTATCAAGAGCGTCAATACGCAGTATTTT. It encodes CASSIKSVNTQYF.

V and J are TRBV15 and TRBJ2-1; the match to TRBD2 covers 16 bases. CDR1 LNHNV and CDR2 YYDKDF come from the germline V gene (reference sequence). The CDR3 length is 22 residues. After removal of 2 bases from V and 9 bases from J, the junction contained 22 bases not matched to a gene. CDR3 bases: TGTGCCACCAGCAGATACGGCGGGACTAGCGGGAGGGCCTCCGGTGTGTCGGGTGAGCAGTTCTTC. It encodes CATSRYGGTSGRASGVSGEQFF.

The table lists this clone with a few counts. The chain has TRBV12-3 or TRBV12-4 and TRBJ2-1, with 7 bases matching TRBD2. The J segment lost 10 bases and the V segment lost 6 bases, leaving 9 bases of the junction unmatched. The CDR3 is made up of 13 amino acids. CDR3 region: CASRESGTREQFF. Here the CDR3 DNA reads TGTGCCAGCAGAGAAAGCGGGACCAGGGAGCAGTTCTTC.

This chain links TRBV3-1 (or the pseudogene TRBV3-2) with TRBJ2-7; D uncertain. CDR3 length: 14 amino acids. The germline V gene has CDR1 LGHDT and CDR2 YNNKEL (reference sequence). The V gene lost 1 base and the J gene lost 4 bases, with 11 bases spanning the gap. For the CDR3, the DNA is TGTGCCAGCAGCCAAGGTCCTTCTAAGTACGAGCAGTACTTC. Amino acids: CASSQGPSKYEQYF.

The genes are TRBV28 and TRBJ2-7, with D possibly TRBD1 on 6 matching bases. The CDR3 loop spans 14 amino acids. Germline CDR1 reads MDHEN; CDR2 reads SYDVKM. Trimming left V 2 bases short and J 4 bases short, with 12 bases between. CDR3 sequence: CASSLRDMKYEQYF. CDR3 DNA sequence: TGTGCCAGCAGTTTACGGGACATGAAATACGAGCAGTACTTC.

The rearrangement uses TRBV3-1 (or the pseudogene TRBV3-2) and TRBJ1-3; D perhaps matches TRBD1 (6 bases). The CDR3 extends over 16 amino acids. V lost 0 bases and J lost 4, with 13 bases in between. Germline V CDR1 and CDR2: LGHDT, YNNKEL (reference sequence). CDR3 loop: CASSQDHAGAGNTIYF. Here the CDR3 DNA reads TGTGCCAGCAGCCAAGATCACGCAGGGGCAGGAAACACCATATATTTT.

The chain's CDR3 is CASSLEAGPGEQYV. The CDR3 DNA is TGTGCCAGCAGCTTAGAGGCCGGCCCGGGTGAGCAGTACGTC. The rearrangement uses TRBV11-1 and TRBJ2-7; D is ambiguous. Trimming took 1 base from V and 7 from J, leaving 14 bases between them. The CDR3 is 14 residues long. The germline CDR1 and CDR2 sequences are SGHAT and FQDESV (reference sequence).